This TCR beta chain was sequenced during a study of blood T cell repertoires in COVID-19. Whole-study context: COVID-19 samples from acute and convalescent phases originated in the United States, Italy and Spain. The cDNA or gDNA used as material had been derived from T cells, B-cell-depleted T cells, or PBMCs.

The authors' processing: Amplified reference gene primers provided the basis for estimating nucleated cell counts. Libraries were prepared by immunoSEQ multiplex PCR; TCRdb keeps only in-frame clonotypes and omits some of them. V and J calls plus clone size are reproduced from that table; the DNA served to infer D and trimming. Of about 140,000 clones detected, about 88% appear once; the ten largest clones hold approximately 2.5%. The receptor comes from a human donor with COVID-19, enrolled during active disease. The donor label of this sample is uncertain. Input material: peripheral blood.

The CDR3 DNA reads as TGTGCCAGCAGCTTAGCTTCCGGGGACGAGCAGTACTTC. It specifies CASSLASGDEQYF. The chain combines TRBV11-3 with TRBJ2-7; TRBD2 might be the D (5 bases). Germline values: CDR1 SGHNT, CDR2 YENEEA. V dropped 1 base and J dropped 5 bases, with 9 bases sitting between them. This CDR3 spans 13 amino acids. Full variable domain (remainder filled in from reference TRBV11-3 and TRBJ2-7): EAGVVQSPRYKIIEKKQPVAFWCNPISGHNTLYWYLQNLGQGPELLIRYENEEAVDDSQLPKDRFSAERLKGVDSTLKIQPAELGDSAVYLCASSLASGDEQYFGPGTRLTVT.